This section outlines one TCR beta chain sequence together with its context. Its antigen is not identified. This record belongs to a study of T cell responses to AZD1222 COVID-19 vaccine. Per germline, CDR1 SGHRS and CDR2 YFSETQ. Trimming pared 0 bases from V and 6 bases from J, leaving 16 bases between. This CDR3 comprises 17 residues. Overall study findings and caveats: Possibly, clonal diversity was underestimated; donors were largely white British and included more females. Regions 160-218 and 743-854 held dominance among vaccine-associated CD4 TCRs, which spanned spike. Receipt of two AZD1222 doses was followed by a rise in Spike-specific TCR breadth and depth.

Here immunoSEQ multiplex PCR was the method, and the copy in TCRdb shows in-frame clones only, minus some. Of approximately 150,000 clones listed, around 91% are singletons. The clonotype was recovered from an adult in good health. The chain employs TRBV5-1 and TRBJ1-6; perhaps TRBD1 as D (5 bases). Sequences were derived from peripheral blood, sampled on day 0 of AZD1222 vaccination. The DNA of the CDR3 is TGCGCCAGCAGCTTGGTCGGGGGGGGAATTGGTAATTCACCCCTCCACTTT. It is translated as CASSLVGGGIGNSPLHF. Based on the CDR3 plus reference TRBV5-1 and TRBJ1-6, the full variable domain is KAGVTQTPRYLIKTRGQQVTLSCSPISGHRSVSWYQQTPGQGLQFLFEYFSETQRNKGNFPGRFSGRQFSNSRSEMNVSTLELGDSALYLCASSLVGGGIGNSPLHFGNGTRLTVT.